Described below is a single T cell receptor beta chain sequence and its context. Its cognate antigen is unknown. The data stem from a study of cytomegalovirus exposure and HLA in healthy donors. Study details: Unique TCR beta sequences numbering approximately 120 million came from 150 million to 200 million T cells in an earlier analysis. Regarding the study as a whole: According to reports, the classifier identified cytomegalovirus status with high specificity and sensitivity. A cluster of highly shared sequence variants was likely a sequencing artifact.

PCR involved 60 Vbeta and 13 Jbeta primers. Sequencing used immunoSEQ multiplex PCR; TCRdb keeps in-frame clones, though not all of them. The table lists more than 50,000 clones. This TCR was recovered from a man between 18 and 35 years old in good health and CMV-seropositive. Sequenced sample: PBMCs.

CDR3: CASSQERVNTEAFF. The CDR3, as DNA: TGCGCCAGCAGCCAAGAAAGAGTAAACACTGAAGCTTTCTTT. The chain joins TRBV4-1 to TRBJ1-1; D remains ambiguous. The CDR3 is made up of 14 amino acids. The germline CDR1 and CDR2 sequences are MGHRA and YSYEKL. The germline V and J ends were trimmed by 0 bases and 2 bases, with 7 bases remaining between them.